This T cell receptor (beta chain) was identified during a study of shared clonotypes between healthy human individuals. Study-wide findings and caveats: Estimated richness values were generally larger in naive subsets than in memory subsets.

Worth noting for this clone: What it binds is not known.

Sequencing was performed with immunoSEQ multiplex PCR; in TCRdb, only in-frame clones are kept and a portion is missing. The repertoire holds around 2,000,000 clones, about 95% seen once, with roughly 1.2% in the top ten. CD8 cells classed as naive were CD45RO-negative and positively selected for CCR7, excluding terminally differentiated effector memory CD45RA+ cells. Trimming stripped 5 bases from V and 7 bases from J, with 21 bases between. This CDR3 has 15 amino acids. Germline CDR1 SEHNR, CDR2 FQNEAQ (reference sequence). Sequenced material: naive CD8+ T cells sorted from blood. This TCR came from a man between 18 and 35 years old in good health. The chain uses TRBV7-9 and TRBJ2-7, with a tentative D call TRBD2 (6 bases). This CDR3 reads CASSPVGGVVWEQYF. For the CDR3, the DNA is TGTGCCAGCAGCCCCGTGGGCGGGGTTGTTTGGGAGCAGTACTTC.